What follows are 20 T cell receptor beta chains derived from one specimen sequenced in a study of shared T cell receptors in the human thymus. Produced via immunoSEQ multiplex PCR; TCRdb's table is partial and in-frame only. The table records some 700,000 clones, 70% to 90% of them present only once. This same sample was also taken into another study, of human thymus T cells.

What was sequenced was thymocytes. These receptor sequences come from a girl in the first two years of life with a congenital heart defect.

J is TRBJ1-2 and V is TRBV14, with 8 bases fitting TRBD1. The CDR3 has 15 amino acids. CDR1 and CDR2 from the germline V gene are SGHDN and FVKESK. Losses at the gene ends were 4 bases for V and 6 bases for J; bases not matched to a gene: 10. CDR3: CASSPPEDRDNGYTF. DNA of the CDR3: TGTGCCAGCAGCCCCCCAGAGGACAGGGATAATGGCTACACCTTC.

The CDR3 nucleotides read TGTGCCAGCAGCCTGGGCCTCGACAAAAACTATGGCTACACCTTC. As protein: CASSLGLDKNYGYTF. The gene calls are TRBV5-4 and TRBJ1-2; D is undetermined. CDR3 length: 15 residues. Germline V CDR1 and CDR2: SGHNT, YYREEE (reference sequence). V was trimmed by 4 bases and J by 2 bases, leaving 15 bases between them.

The J gene is TRBJ1-2, the V gene TRBV14, with 9 positions matching TRBD1. V shed 0 bases, J shed 7 bases, and the junction held 9 bases outside the gene matches. This CDR3 spans 16 amino acids. CDR1 SGHDN and CDR2 FVKESK come from the germline V gene. In DNA form, the CDR3 reads TGTGCCAGCAGCCAAGAGAGGGACAGGGAAAAAAGTGGCTACACCTTC. Amino acids: CASSQERDREKSGYTF.

This clone appeared a few times. The chain recombines TRBV5-1 with TRBJ2-1; D is possibly TRBD2 (11 bases). Germline V CDR1 and CDR2: SGHRS, YFSETQ. V was cut by 4 bases and J by 8 bases, with 37 bases left in between. The CDR3 has 21 residues. CDR3 loop: CASSPPETDRGRLAGRDEQFF. The CDR3 bases are TGCGCCAGCAGCCCCCCCGAAACTGACAGGGGGCGACTAGCGGGGCGGGATGAGCAGTTCTTC.

The V and J genes are TRBV28 and TRBJ2-2; the D gene is possibly TRBD2 (6 bases). Germline loops: CDR1 MDHEN, CDR2 SYDVKM. The V end lost 4 bases, the J end lost 7 bases, and 19 bases lay between the germline ends. The length of the CDR3 is 16 residues. This CDR3 is CASSCPGWREDGELFF. DNA of the CDR3: TGTGCCAGCAGTTGTCCGGGATGGAGGGAGGACGGGGAGCTGTTTTTT.

The chain recombines TRBV19 with TRBJ1-5; 7 nucleotides align to TRBD1. Germline values: CDR1 LNHDA, CDR2 SQIVND (reference sequence). This CDR3 is 14 amino acids long. J was trimmed by 5 bases and V by 9 bases; bases with no gene match: 10. The CDR3 region is CASRGQPYYQPQHF. The CDR3 region has the DNA TGTGCCAGCCGGGGACAGCCTTACTATCAGCCCCAGCATTTT. Drawing the rest from reference TRBV19 and TRBJ1-5, the complete variable domain is DGGITQSPKYLFRKEGQNVTLSCEQNLNHDAMYWYRQDPGQGLRLIYYSQIVNDFQKGDIAEGYSVSREKKESFPLTVTSAQKNPTAFYLCASRGQPYYQPQHFGDGTRLSIL.

This clone was counted a single time. The chain combines TRBV6-1 with TRBJ1-1; TRBD1 aligns across 7 bases. CDR1 and CDR2 (germline): MNHNS, SASEGT. After removal of 10 bases from V and 4 bases from J, the junction contained 15 bases not matched to a gene. This CDR3 contains 15 residues. The CDR3 sequence: CATTPGQAGSTEAFF. CDR3 sequence (DNA): TGTGCCACCACCCCAGGACAGGCGGGAAGCACTGAAGCTTTCTTT.

The chain joins TRBV7-9 to TRBJ1-1; TRBD1 agrees at 7 bases. The CDR3 covers 17 residues. CDR1 is SEHNR, CDR2 FQNEAQ, per germline (reference sequence). J lost 0 bases, V lost 2 bases, and 9 bases had no gene match. CDR3 protein: CASSLRTGPFMNTEAFF. CDR3 DNA sequence: TGTGCCAGCAGCTTAAGGACAGGCCCTTTTATGAACACTGAAGCTTTCTTT.

V gene TRBV4-1 combines with J gene TRBJ2-7; possibly TRBD1 for D (7 bases). The germline gives CDR1 MGHRA, CDR2 YSYEKL. The CDR3 is 18 amino acids. The germline V and J ends were trimmed by 1 base and 6 bases, with 25 bases remaining between them. The CDR3 spells CASSQAWTGLISPPEQYF. DNA for the CDR3: TGCGCCAGCAGCCAAGCCTGGACAGGACTAATATCTCCCCCCGAGCAGTACTTC.

The V and J genes are TRBV6-4 and TRBJ2-3, with 10 bases fitting TRBD2. CDR1 is MRHNA, CDR2 SNTAGT, per germline. This CDR3 contains 14 residues. V lost 8 bases and J lost 2; bases outside the gene matches: 4. The CDR3 DNA is TGTGCCAGCTCACTAGCGGGGAACACAGATACGCAGTATTTT. Amino acid sequence: CASSLAGNTDTQYF.

This clone was observed a single time. The CDR3 is CASSYGSQGFGNEQFF. CDR3 coding DNA: TGTGCCAGCAGTTATGGGTCACAGGGATTCGGCAATGAGCAGTTCTTC. The rearrangement joins TRBV6-5 to TRBJ2-1, with D maybe TRBD1 (6 bases). The CDR3 is made up of 16 amino acids. Trimming pared 3 bases from V and 6 bases from J, leaving 18 bases between. Germline V lookup: CDR1 MNHEY, CDR2 SVGAGI.

This rearrangement joins TRBV7-6 to TRBJ1-2, with no clear D. Germline V gene lookup returns CDR1 SGHVS and CDR2 FNYEAQ. V was pared by 5 bases and J by 1 base, with 17 bases between. The CDR3 extends over 16 amino acids. CDR3 protein: CASSRTAGKLNYGYTF. The DNA for the CDR3 is TGTGCCAGCAGCCGAACGGCGGGGAAACTTAACTATGGCTACACCTTC. The entire variable domain, with the rest obtained from reference TRBV7-6 and TRBJ1-2, is as follows: GAGVSQSPRYKVTKRGQDVALRCDPISGHVSLYWYRQALGQGPEFLTYFNYEAQQDKSGLPNDRFSAERPEGSISTLTIQRTEQRDSAMYRCASSRTAGKLNYGYTFGSGTRLTVV.

In this sample, this clone turned up a few times. The chain is built from TRBV28 and TRBJ1-5; 7 bases line up with TRBD1. This CDR3 contains 14 residues. CDR1 MDHEN and CDR2 SYDVKM come from the germline V gene. With V trimmed by 6 bases and J by 4 bases, 6 bases remained unmatched. As DNA, the CDR3 is TGTGCCAGCAGGCGAACAGGGGAGAATCAGCCCCAGCATTTT. Its translation: CASRRTGENQPQHF.

The chain recombines TRBV7-2 with TRBJ2-7; TRBD1 matches at 8 bases. V dropped 5 bases and J dropped 1; count of bases not matched to a gene: 4. CDR1 is SGHTA, CDR2 FQGNSA, per germline. CDR3 length equals 14 residues. In nucleotides, the CDR3 is TGTGCCAGCAGCGATCGGGACAGGTCCTACGAGCAGTACTTC. Translated, it gives CASSDRDRSYEQYF.

This rearrangement joins TRBV7-6 to TRBJ2-1, with D unresolved. The germline gives CDR1 SGHVS, CDR2 FNYEAQ. The CDR3 totals 14 residues. V was shortened by 4 bases and J by 9 bases, with 16 bases between the two germline ends. CDR3 nucleotide sequence: TGTGCCAGCAGCTCCCGTCCCATTGGTAGTGAGCAGTTCTTC. Its translation: CASSSRPIGSEQFF.

The table lists this clone with a count of one. The chain links TRBV28 to TRBJ1-1, with D uncertain. The V gene's germline CDR1 is MDHEN and CDR2 SYDVKM. Trimming shortened V by 6 bases and J by 7 bases, and 12 bases separated the two germline ends. This CDR3 contains 12 residues. The CDR3 DNA is TGTGCCAGCAGCGAGATAAATAGTGAAGCTTTCTTT. This translates into CASSEINSEAFF.

This sequence joins TRBV18 and TRBJ1-3; weak D call: TRBD1 (6 bases). Germline assignment: CDR1 KGHSH and CDR2 LQKENI. Trimming cost V 2 bases and J 0 bases, with 11 bases left between them. CDR3 size: 16 residues. The CDR3 DNA reads TGTGCCAGCTCACCAAGAGCGACAGGCTCTGGAAACACCATATATTTT. This gives the protein CASSPRATGSGNTIYF.

In this sample, this clone turned up once. The gene calls are TRBV2 and TRBJ2-1, with D maybe TRBD1 (5 bases). Per the germline V gene, CDR1 is SNHLY and CDR2 is FYNNEI. Between the trimmed V and J ends, which lost 6 bases and 6 bases, there was a span of 21 bases. This CDR3 is 16 amino acids long. CDR3 in amino acids: CASSDPTGIPFNEQFF. CDR3 in DNA: TGTGCCAGCAGCGACCCCACAGGTATCCCCTTCAATGAGCAGTTCTTC.

The chain has TRBV5-1 and TRBJ1-6; a weak D match, TRBD1 (5 bases). The CDR3 spans 17 residues. V was shortened by 4 bases and J by 8 bases, with 22 bases between the two germline ends. Germline V gene lookup returns CDR1 SGHRS and CDR2 YFSETQ. CDR3 amino acids: CASSGGFLTDADSPLHF. CDR3 coding DNA: TGCGCCAGCAGCGGCGGATTCTTGACAGACGCAGATTCACCCCTCCACTTT. Full variable domain (remainder filled in from reference TRBV5-1 and TRBJ1-6): KAGVTQTPRYLIKTRGQQVTLSCSPISGHRSVSWYQQTPGQGLQFLFEYFSETQRNKGNFPGRFSGRQFSNSRSEMNVSTLELGDSALYLCASSGGFLTDADSPLHFGNGTRLTVT.

Only a few counts were recorded for this clone. The chain links TRBV12-5 to TRBJ1-1; D may be TRBD1 (6 bases). The germline V gene encodes CDR1 LGHNT and CDR2 FRNRAP. V shed 0 bases and J shed 1 base, with 33 bases lying between them. CDR3 length equals 23 residues. The CDR3 protein is CASGLVLIPTGQVLAHRNTEAFF. The CDR3 DNA follows: TGTGCTAGTGGTTTGGTACTGATTCCTACGGGACAAGTACTCGCCCACCGGAACACTGAAGCTTTCTTT. Full variable domain (missing parts from reference TRBV12-5 and TRBJ1-1): DARVTQTPRHKVTEMGQEVTMRCQPILGHNTVFWYRQTMMQGLELLAYFRNRAPLDDSGMPKDRFSAEMPDATLATLKIQPSEPRDSAVYFCASGLVLIPTGQVLAHRNTEAFFGQGTRLTVV.